Presented here are 4 T cell receptor beta chains from one specimen sequenced in a study of CXCR3-negative and CXCR3-positive naive CD8 T cells. The antigens these receptors bind are not known. Libraries of TRB cDNA were made by 5' RACE and carried UMIs. One entry per CDR3 protein, without DNA, is what TCRdb gives after re-calling the 5' RACE reads. The listing contains 50,000 to 60,000 distinct CDR3 sequences. The study's findings and limits: Naive cells with CXCR3 showed TRB CDR3s that were more hydrophobic than those in CXCR3-negative naive cells.

Sample: naive CXCR3+ CD8+ T cells from blood. Subset noted: CD45RO-CCR7+CD27+CD95- naive CD8+ T cells expressing CXCR3 (TNR3+). These receptors were taken from a human donor in good health. Some clones in this sample may be carry-over from other donors' samples.

This sequence joins TRBV29-1 and TRBJ2-1; TCRdb reports TRBD2, a call that lacks DNA to check it against. The CDR3 has 11 amino acids. The germline CDR1 and CDR2 sequences are SQVTM and ANQGSEA. CDR3: CSAILAYEQFF.

This chain joins TRBV19 and TRBJ2-1; TCRdb lists TRBD1, though no DNA is available to test this call. Germline CDR1 is LNHDA and CDR2 is SQIVND (reference sequence). This CDR3 spans 18 amino acids. The CDR3: CASSEGTGRSASYNEQFF.

The chain links TRBV29-1 to TRBJ2-2. The length of the CDR3 is 11 residues. Germline V gene sequence: CDR1 SQVTM, CDR2 ANQGSEA. This CDR3 is CSVEYFGELFF.

V gene TRBV25-1 combines with J gene TRBJ2-2. The CDR3 has 15 amino acids. The germline gives CDR1 MGHDK, CDR2 SYGVNS. The CDR3 here is CASSRRTSNTGELFF.